This T cell receptor beta chain was recorded in a study of post-analysis software for immune sequencing data. Germline V gene sequence: CDR1 ENHRY, CDR2 SYGVKD. The CDR3 contains 14 residues. Study-level points and caveats: Patients with multiple sclerosis recorded significantly lower normalized Chao1 diversity than controls, the study found. Samples sharing a preparation batch grouped tightly together when assessed by F measure. TRBV5-6, TRBV5-1 and TRBV20-1 were among about 5 TRBV segments more frequent in patients than controls.

A word on this clonotype: The antigen is unknown. The junction departs from the called germline gene at one end, perhaps through a read error.

Unique molecular identifiers were built into the TCR beta cDNA libraries. There were about 1 to 10 million T cells, and around 460,000 cDNA molecules came from them. TCRdb recomputed calls from the PCR reads with MiXCR, one row per CDR3 protein. The sample has 350,000 to 500,000 distinct CDR3 sequences; about 39% are singletons. The material sequenced was blood. The chain carries TRBV10-3 and TRBJ2-7, with 8 nucleotides matching TRBD2. The better agreement between TRBJ2-5 and the DNA end casts doubt on the J call. This receptor was taken from a girl under 10 years old with multiple sclerosis. As DNA, the CDR3 is TGTGCCATCAGTAAGTCGGCGGGGGGAGAGACCCAGTACTTC. Protein: CAISKSAGGETQYF.